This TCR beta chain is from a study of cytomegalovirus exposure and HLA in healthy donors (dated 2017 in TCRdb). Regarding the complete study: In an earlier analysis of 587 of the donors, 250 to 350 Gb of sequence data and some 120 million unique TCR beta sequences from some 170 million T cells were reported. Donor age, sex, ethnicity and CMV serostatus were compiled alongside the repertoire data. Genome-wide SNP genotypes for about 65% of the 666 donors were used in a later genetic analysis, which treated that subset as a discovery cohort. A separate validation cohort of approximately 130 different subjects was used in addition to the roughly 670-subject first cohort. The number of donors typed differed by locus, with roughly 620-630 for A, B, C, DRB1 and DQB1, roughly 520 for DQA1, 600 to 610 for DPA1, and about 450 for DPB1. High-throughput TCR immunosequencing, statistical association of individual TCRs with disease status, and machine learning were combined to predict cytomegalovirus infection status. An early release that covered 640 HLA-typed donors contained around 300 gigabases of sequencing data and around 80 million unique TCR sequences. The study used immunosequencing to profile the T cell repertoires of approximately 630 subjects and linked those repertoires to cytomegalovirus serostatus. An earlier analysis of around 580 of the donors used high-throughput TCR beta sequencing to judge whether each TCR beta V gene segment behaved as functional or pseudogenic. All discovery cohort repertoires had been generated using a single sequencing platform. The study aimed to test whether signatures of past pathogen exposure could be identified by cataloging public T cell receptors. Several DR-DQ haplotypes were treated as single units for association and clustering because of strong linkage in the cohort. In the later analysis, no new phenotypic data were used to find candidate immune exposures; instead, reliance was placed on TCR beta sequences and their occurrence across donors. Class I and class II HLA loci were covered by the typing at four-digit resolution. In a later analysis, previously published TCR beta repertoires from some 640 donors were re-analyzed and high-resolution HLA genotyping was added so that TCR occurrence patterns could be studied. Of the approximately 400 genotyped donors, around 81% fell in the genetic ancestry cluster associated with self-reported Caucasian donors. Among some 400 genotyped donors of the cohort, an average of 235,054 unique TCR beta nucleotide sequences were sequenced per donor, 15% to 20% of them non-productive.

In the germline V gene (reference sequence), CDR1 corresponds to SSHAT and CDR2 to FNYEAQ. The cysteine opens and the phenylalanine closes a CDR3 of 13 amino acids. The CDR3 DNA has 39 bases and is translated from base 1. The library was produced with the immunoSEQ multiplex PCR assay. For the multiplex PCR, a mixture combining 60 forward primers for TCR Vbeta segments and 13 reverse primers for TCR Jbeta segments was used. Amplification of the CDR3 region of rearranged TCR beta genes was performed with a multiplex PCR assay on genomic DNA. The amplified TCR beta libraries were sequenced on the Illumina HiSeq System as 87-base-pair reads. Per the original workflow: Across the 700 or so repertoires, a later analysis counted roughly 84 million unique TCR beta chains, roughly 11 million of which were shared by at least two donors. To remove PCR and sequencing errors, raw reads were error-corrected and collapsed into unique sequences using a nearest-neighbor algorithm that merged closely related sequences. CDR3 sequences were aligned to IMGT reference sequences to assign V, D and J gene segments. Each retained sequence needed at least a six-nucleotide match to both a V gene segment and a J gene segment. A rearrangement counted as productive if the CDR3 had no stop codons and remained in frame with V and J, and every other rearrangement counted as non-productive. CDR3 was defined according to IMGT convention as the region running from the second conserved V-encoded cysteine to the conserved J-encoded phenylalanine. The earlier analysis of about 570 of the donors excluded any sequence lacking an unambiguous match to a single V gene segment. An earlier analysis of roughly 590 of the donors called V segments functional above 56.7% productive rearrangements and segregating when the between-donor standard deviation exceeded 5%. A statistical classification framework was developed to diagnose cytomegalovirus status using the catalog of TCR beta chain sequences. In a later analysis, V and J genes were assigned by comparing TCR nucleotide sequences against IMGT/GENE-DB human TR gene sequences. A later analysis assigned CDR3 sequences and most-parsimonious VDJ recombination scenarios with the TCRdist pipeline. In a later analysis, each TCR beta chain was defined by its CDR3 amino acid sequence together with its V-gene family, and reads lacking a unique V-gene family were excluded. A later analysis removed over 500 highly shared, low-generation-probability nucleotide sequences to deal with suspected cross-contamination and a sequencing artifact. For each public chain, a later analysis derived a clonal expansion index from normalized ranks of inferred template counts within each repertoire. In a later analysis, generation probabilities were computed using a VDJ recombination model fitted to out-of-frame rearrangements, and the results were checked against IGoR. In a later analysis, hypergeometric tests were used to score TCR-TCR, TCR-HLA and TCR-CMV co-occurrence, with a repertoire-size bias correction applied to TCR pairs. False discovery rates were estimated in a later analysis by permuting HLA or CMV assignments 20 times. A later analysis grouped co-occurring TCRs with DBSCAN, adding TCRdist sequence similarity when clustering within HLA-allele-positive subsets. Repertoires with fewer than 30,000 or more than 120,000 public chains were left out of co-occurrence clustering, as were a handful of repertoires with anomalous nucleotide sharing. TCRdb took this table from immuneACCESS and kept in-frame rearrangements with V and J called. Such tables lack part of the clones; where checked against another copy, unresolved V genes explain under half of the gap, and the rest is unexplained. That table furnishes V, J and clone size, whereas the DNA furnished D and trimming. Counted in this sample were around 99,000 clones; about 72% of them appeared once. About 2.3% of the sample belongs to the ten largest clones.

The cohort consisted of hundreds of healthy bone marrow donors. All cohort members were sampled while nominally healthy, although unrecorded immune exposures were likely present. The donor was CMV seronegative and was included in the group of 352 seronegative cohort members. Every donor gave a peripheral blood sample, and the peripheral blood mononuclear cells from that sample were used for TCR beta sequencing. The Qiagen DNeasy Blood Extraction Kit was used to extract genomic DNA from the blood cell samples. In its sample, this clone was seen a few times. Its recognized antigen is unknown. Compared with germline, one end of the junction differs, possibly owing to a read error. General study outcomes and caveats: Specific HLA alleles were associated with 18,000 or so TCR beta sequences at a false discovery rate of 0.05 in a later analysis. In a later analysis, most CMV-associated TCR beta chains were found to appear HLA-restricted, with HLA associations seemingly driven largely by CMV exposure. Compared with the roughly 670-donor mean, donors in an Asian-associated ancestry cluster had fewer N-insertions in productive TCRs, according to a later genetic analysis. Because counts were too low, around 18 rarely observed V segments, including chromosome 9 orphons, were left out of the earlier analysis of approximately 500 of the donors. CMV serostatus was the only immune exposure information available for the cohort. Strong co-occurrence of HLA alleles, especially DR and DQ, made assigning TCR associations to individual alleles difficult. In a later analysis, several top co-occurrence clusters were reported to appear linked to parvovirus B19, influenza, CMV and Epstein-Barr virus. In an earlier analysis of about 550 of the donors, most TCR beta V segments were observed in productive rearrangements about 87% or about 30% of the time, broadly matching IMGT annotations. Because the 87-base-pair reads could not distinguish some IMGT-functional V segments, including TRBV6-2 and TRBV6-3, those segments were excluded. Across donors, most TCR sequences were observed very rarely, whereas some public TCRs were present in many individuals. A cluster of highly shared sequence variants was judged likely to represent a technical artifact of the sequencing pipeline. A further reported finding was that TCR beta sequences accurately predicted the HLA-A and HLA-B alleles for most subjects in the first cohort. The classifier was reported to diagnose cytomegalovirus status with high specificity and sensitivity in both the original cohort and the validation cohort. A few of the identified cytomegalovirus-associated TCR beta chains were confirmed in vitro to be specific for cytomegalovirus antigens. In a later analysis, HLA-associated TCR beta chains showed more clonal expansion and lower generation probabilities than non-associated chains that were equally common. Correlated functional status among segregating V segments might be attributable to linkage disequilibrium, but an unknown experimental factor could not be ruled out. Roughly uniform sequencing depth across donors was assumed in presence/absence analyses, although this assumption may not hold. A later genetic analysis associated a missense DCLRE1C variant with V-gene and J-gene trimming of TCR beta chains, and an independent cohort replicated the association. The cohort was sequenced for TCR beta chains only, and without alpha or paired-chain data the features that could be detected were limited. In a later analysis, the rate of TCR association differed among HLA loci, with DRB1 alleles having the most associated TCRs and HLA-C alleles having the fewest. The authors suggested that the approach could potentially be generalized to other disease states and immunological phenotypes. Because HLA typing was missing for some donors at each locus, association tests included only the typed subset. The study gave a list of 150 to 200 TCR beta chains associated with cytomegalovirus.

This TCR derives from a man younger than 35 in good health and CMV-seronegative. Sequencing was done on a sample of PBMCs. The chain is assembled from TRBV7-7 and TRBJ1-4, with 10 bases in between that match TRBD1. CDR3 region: CASSRDRGEKLFF. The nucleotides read TGTGCTAGCAGCCGGGACAGGGGTGAAAAACTGTTTTTT.